A single sample gave rise to the 10 T cell receptor beta chains below, sequenced in a study of control samples from healthy donors and cancer patients. The protocol was immunoSEQ multiplex PCR, while the TCRdb copy is restricted to in-frame clones and leaves out a portion. The data show about 170,000 clones, around 94% seen once. The sample taken for sequencing was blood. The receptor set was obtained from a young woman in good health.

The V and J genes are TRBV9 and TRBJ2-3; TRBD1 agrees at 9 bases. The CDR3 spans 16 residues. V was pared by 4 bases and J by 2 bases, with 8 bases of the junction left unmatched. CDR1 and CDR2 from the germline V gene are SGDLS and YYNGEE. Written as DNA, the CDR3 is TGTGCCAGCAGCCTGGCCGGGACAGGGTTCACAGATACGCAGTATTTT. This gives the protein CASSLAGTGFTDTQYF.

The CDR3 sequence: CAISPGPGGYEQYF. CDR3 nucleotide sequence: TGTGCCATCAGCCCGGGTCCCGGGGGATACGAGCAGTACTTC. The chain is built from TRBV10-3 and TRBJ2-7; a possible D gene is TRBD2 (6 bases). The CDR3 sequence is 14 residues long. Germline V gene data show CDR1 as ENHRY and CDR2 as SYGVKD. V was cut by 6 bases and J by 4 bases, with 16 bases left in between.

The V gene is TRBV2, the J gene TRBJ1-6; no reliable D call. V lost 6 bases to trimming and J lost 7 bases, with 7 bases between them. Looked up from germline, CDR1 is SNHLY and CDR2 is FYNNEI. The CDR3 runs 12 residues. As DNA, the CDR3 is TGTGCCAGCAGGATCGGGAATTCACCCCTCCACTTT. It translates to CASRIGNSPLHF.

Remarks on this clone: The junction differs from germline at one of its ends, possibly a read error. The chain joins TRBV4-1 to TRBJ1-4; 10 bases map to TRBD1. The germline CDR1 and CDR2 sequences are MGHRA and YSYEKL. The CDR3 has 18 residues. CDR3 in DNA: TGCACCAGCAGCCAAGATCTGGAGGGGACAGGGGTGGATGAAAAACTGTTTTTT. Its protein is CTSSQDLEGTGVDEKLFF.

This clone was recorded only once. The CDR3 here is CASSPAGGLSYEQYF. The DNA for the CDR3 is TGTGCCAGCAGCCCCGCGGGCGGCCTATCCTACGAGCAGTACTTC. The chain has TRBV5-4 and TRBJ2-7; possible D gene TRBD2, 5 bases. Trimming took 4 bases from V and 1 from J, leaving 15 bases between them. The CDR3 is 15 amino acids. Germline CDR1 SGHNT, CDR2 YYREEE (reference sequence). The whole variable domain, remainder taken from reference TRBV5-4 and TRBJ2-7, is ETGVTQSPTHLIKTRGQQVTLRCSSQSGHNTVSWYQQALGQGPQFIFQYYREEENGRGNFPPRFSGLQFPNYSSELNVNALELDDSALYLCASSPAGGLSYEQYFGPGTRLTVT.

This clone showed up just once. This chain joins TRBV19 and TRBJ1-5, with 7 bases fitting TRBD1. V shed 6 bases and J 4 bases; nucleotides not matched to a gene: 12. The CDR3 totals 16 residues. Germline CDR1 reads LNHDA; CDR2 reads SQIVND (reference sequence). CDR3 nucleotide sequence: TGTGCCAGTAGGCTTACGGGGACAGTAAAGAATCAGCCCCAGCATTTT. Its translation: CASRLTGTVKNQPQHF.

The chain recombines TRBV5-1 with TRBJ2-5; 8 bases map to TRBD1. This CDR3 has 13 residues. Germline assignment: CDR1 SGHRS and CDR2 YFSETQ. With 3 bases clipped from V and 3 bases from J, the junction kept 1 base outside the gene matches. CDR3 DNA: TGCGCCAGCAGCTCGGGACAGGAAGAGACCCAGTACTTC. It translates to CASSSGQEETQYF.

This sequence joins TRBV5-5 and TRBJ1-3; no reliable D call. Deletions cut 1 base from V and 1 base from J, with 6 bases between. The CDR3 is 14 residues long. The germline CDR1 and CDR2 sequences are SGHKS and YYEKEE (reference sequence). CDR3 bases: TGTGCCAGCAGCTTGAGAGGTTCTGGAAACACCATATATTTT. Encoded protein: CASSLRGSGNTIYF. Full variable domain (outside the CDR3, taken from reference TRBV5-5 and TRBJ1-3): DAGVTQSPTHLIKTRGQQVTLRCSPISGHKSVSWYQQVLGQGPQFIFQYYEKEERGRGNFPDRFSARQFPNYSSELNVNALLLGDSALYLCASSLRGSGNTIYFGEGSWLTVV.

CDR3 amino acids: CASSFGTGETQYF. CDR3 bases: TGCGCCAGCAGCTTCGGGACCGGAGAGACCCAGTACTTC. The rearrangement uses TRBV5-1 and TRBJ2-5, with D tentatively TRBD1 or TRBD2 (5 bases each). CDR1 and CDR2 (germline): SGHRS, YFSETQ. V was clipped by 2 bases and J by 4 bases, with 9 bases between them. This CDR3 spans 13 amino acids. The entire variable domain, with the rest obtained from reference TRBV5-1 and TRBJ2-5, is as follows: KAGVTQTPRYLIKTRGQQVTLSCSPISGHRSVSWYQQTPGQGLQFLFEYFSETQRNKGNFPGRFSGRQFSNSRSEMNVSTLELGDSALYLCASSFGTGETQYFGPGTRLLVL.

This chain links TRBV15 with TRBJ1-1; the D gene is possibly TRBD1 (5 bases). Trimming removed 5 bases at V and 0 bases at J, with 13 bases between. The CDR3 is made up of 15 amino acids. Germline CDR1 LNHNV, CDR2 YYDKDF (reference sequence). The CDR3, as DNA: TGTGCCACCAGCCCTCGGGACGGTTTGAACACTGAAGCTTTCTTT. It yields the protein CATSPRDGLNTEAFF.